Presented here are 8 T cell receptor beta chains from one specimen sequenced in a study of beta chain features in type 1 diabetes. Since all of the isolated RNA was reverse transcribed, expressed TCRB transcripts were what got sequenced. Clones were read by immunoSEQ multiplex PCR, and TCRdb kept only the in-frame ones, dropping some. The repertoire holds about 9,400 clones, with around three quarters as singletons. Material for sequencing was Tregs from blood. The source of these receptors is a young woman in good health.

The V call is TRBV5-1, the J call TRBJ2-1; D uncertain. Trimming took 2 bases from V and 5 from J, leaving 5 bases between them. The CDR3 runs to 12 residues. The germline CDR1 and CDR2 sequences are SGHRS and YFSETQ. In nucleotides, the CDR3 is TGCGCCAGCAGCTTCCGGGACAATGAGCAGTTCTTC. It translates to CASSFRDNEQFF.

The chain joins TRBV27 to TRBJ1-2; D perhaps matches TRBD1 (6 bases). V was trimmed by 8 bases and J by 7 bases, leaving 17 bases between them. The CDR3 is 13 residues long. CDR1 MNHEY and CDR2 SMNVEV come from the germline V gene (reference sequence). The CDR3 region has the DNA TGTGCCAGCCGTGCCGGGACATCGGGTGGCTACACCTTC. It codes for CASRAGTSGGYTF.

This clone was picked up one time. J is TRBJ1-1 and V is TRBV7-8, with D hard to call. This CDR3 contains 15 residues. Deletions cut 3 bases from V and 0 bases from J, with 11 bases between. The germline V gene has CDR1 SGHVS and CDR2 FQNEAQ. In DNA form, the CDR3 reads TGTGCCAGCAGCTTTTCTGGAGGGATGAACACTGAAGCTTTCTTT. Its translation: CASSFSGGMNTEAFF.

The chain combines TRBV30 with TRBJ2-7; 11 bases line up with TRBD1. Trimming at V came to 5 bases and at J to 7 bases, leaving 7 bases not matched to a gene. Germline assignment: CDR1 GTSNPN and CDR2 SVGIG (reference sequence). This CDR3 comprises 13 residues. Here the CDR3 DNA reads TGTGCCTGGCGGACAGGGGGCGCTGGGGAGCAGTACTTC. It yields the protein CAWRTGGAGEQYF.

In DNA, the CDR3 is TGCGCCAGCAGGGTCGAACCGGGACAGGGGGCCGGTAATTCACCCCTCCACTTT. Translating it yields CASRVEPGQGAGNSPLHF. The rearrangement links TRBV5-1 to TRBJ1-6; 12 nucleotides line up with TRBD1. J was trimmed by 6 bases and V by 5 bases; bases with no gene match: 12. This CDR3 is 18 amino acids long. Germline assignment: CDR1 SGHRS and CDR2 YFSETQ.

The chain is built from TRBV28 and TRBJ2-1; maybe TRBD1 (6 bases). The CDR3 sequence is 15 residues long. Per germline, CDR1 MDHEN and CDR2 SYDVKM. The ends were cut back, 6 bases at V and 4 bases at J, with 16 bases in the middle. CDR3 sequence (DNA): TGTGCCAGCAGGGACAACAGGGCCGTTTACAATGAGCAGTTCTTC. This sequence encodes CASRDNRAVYNEQFF.

The chain combines TRBV7-9 with TRBJ2-1; 8 nucleotides agree with TRBD2. The CDR3 is 15 residues long. After removal of 5 bases from V and 8 bases from J, the junction contained 11 bases not matched to a gene. In germline, CDR1 is SEHNR, CDR2 FQNEAQ (reference sequence). The CDR3 reads CASSPARGGRDEQFF. Written as DNA, the CDR3 is TGTGCCAGCAGCCCGGCTCGGGGGGGCCGGGATGAGCAGTTCTTC.

This sequence joins TRBV19 and TRBJ2-6; 9 bases map to TRBD2. Germline assignment: CDR1 LNHDA and CDR2 SQIVND (reference sequence). There are 16 residues in the CDR3. The V segment lost 3 bases and the J segment 4 bases; nucleotides outside the gene matches: 4. For the CDR3, the DNA is TGTGCCAGTAGTATCGCGGGGGGGACGGGGGCCAACGTCCTGACTTTC. Translating gives CASSIAGGTGANVLTF. Based on the CDR3 plus reference TRBV19 and TRBJ2-6, the full variable domain is DGGITQSPKYLFRKEGQNVTLSCEQNLNHDAMYWYRQDPGQGLRLIYYSQIVNDFQKGDIAEGYSVSREKKESFPLTVTSAQKNPTAFYLCASSIAGGTGANVLTFGAGSRLTVL.